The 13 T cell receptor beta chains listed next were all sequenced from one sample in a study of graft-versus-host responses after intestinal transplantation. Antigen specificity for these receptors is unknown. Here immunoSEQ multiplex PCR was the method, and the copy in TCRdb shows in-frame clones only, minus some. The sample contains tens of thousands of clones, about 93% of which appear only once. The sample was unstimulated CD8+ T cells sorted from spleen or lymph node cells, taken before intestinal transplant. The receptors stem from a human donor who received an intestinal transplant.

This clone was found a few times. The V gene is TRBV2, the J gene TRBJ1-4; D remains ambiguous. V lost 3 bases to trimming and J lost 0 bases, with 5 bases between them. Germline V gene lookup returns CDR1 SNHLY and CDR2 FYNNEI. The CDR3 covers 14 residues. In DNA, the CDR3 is TGTGCCAGCAGTGACAGTGCAACTAATGAAAAACTGTTTTTT. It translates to CASSDSATNEKLFF. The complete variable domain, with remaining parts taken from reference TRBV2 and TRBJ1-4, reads EPEVTQTPSHQVTQMGQEVILRCVPISNHLYFYWYRQILGQKVEFLVSFYNNEISEKSEIFDDQFSVERPDGSNFTLKIRSTKLEDSAMYFCASSDSATNEKLFFGSGTQLSVL.

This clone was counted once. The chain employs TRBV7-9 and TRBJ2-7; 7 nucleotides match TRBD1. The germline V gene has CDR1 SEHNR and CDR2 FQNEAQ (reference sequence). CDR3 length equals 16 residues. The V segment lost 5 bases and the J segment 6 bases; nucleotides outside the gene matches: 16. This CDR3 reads CASSQTTGTAAFEQYF. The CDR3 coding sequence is TGTGCCAGCAGCCAAACCACCGGGACAGCGGCTTTCGAGCAGTACTTC.

The chain's CDR3 is CASSYRGPTGELFF. CDR3 in DNA: TGTGCCAGTAGTTACAGGGGCCCCACCGGGGAGCTGTTTTTT. The rearrangement joins TRBV19 to TRBJ2-2; the match to TRBD1 covers 7 bases. V shed 5 bases and J 4 bases; nucleotides not matched to a gene: 4. Germline V gene sequence: CDR1 LNHDA, CDR2 SQIVND (reference sequence). There are 14 residues in the CDR3.

The CDR3 protein is CASSESTPGSPHTDTQYF. The CDR3 bases are TGCGCCAGCAGTGAGTCGACCCCAGGGTCCCCCCACACAGATACGCAGTATTTT. This chain links TRBV10-1 with TRBJ2-3, with D possibly matching TRBD1 (5 bases). Germline-derived CDR1 and CDR2 are WNHNN and SYGVQD (reference sequence). This CDR3 is 18 amino acids long. V shed 0 bases and J shed 2 bases, with 18 bases lying between them.

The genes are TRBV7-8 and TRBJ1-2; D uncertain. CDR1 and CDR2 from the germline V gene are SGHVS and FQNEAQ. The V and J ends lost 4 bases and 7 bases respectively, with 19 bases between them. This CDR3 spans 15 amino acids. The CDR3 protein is CASSSPGWVARGYTF. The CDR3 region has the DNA TGTGCCAGCAGCTCCCCCGGGTGGGTGGCTCGTGGCTACACCTTC.

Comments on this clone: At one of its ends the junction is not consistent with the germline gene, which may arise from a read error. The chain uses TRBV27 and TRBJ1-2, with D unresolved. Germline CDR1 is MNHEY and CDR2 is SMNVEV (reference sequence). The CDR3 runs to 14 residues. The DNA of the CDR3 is TGTGCCAGCAGTCCGTACCGAACGGACTACGGCTACACCTTC. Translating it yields CASSPYRTDYGYTF.

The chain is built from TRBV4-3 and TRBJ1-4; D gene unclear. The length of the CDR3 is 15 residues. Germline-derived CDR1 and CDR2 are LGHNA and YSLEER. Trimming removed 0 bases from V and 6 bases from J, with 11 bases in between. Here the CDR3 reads CASSQDEGGDEKLFF. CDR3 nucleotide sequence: TGCGCCAGCAGCCAAGATGAGGGCGGCGATGAAAAACTGTTTTTT.

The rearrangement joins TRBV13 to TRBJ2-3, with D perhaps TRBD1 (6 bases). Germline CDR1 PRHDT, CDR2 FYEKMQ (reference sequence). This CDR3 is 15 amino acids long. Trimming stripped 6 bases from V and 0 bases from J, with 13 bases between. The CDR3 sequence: CASRGASQSTDTQYF. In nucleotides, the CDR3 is TGTGCCAGCAGGGGGGCTTCCCAAAGCACAGATACGCAGTATTTT.

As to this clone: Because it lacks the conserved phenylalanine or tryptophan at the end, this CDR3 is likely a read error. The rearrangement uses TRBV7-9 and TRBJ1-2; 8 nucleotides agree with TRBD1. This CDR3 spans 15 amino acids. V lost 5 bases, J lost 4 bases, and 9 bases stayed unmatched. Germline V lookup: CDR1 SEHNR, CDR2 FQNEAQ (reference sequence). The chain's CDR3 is CASSGSQGARYGYTL. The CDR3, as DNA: TGTGCCAGCAGCGGTTCCCAGGGGGCTCGCTATGGCTACACCCTC.

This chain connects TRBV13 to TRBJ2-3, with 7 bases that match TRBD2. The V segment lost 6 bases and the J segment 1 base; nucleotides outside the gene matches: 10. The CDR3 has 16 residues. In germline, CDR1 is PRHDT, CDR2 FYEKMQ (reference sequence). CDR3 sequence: CASRPGLSGGTDTQYF. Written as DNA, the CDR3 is TGTGCCAGCAGACCAGGCCTAAGCGGGGGCACAGATACGCAGTATTTT.

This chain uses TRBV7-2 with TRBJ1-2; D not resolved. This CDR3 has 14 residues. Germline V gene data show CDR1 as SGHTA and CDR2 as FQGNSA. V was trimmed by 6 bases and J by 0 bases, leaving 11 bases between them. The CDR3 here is CASRPPRANYGYTF. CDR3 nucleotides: TGTGCCAGCAGGCCGCCGAGAGCTAACTATGGCTACACCTTC.

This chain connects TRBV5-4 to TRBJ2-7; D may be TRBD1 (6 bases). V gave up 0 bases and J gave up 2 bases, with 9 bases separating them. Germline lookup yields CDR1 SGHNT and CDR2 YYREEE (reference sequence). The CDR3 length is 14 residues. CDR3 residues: CASSLDRDTYEQYF. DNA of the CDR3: TGTGCCAGCAGCTTGGATAGGGACACCTACGAGCAGTACTTC.

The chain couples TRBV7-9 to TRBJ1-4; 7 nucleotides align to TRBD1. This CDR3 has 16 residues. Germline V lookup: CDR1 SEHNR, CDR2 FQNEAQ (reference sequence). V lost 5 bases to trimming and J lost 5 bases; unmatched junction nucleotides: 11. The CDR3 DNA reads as TGTGCCAGCAGCAAAACGACAGGGATTGCAAATGAAAAACTGTTTTTT. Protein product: CASSKTTGIANEKLFF.